The clone carrying this T cell receptor (beta chain) was observed a few times. This CDR3 is 13 amino acids long. Trimming cost V 2 bases and J 8 bases, with 12 bases left between them. Germline CDR1 reads SEHNR; CDR2 reads FQNEAQ (reference sequence). This record belongs to a study of blood T cells in healthy people across ages. Together with a sample-barcoded 5' primer, a J-beta primer mix was included in a second PCR lasting 7 to 11 cycles. TCRdb called the 5' RACE reads again in MiXCR, with one record for every CDR3 protein. The sample has around 1,500,000 distinct CDR3 sequences; 28% are singletons.

Sequences were obtained from blood. The sequence came from a woman in her twenties or thirties in good health. The gene calls are TRBV7-9 and TRBJ1-2; unclear D gene. The CDR3 reads CASSLSQTRGYTF. DNA of the CDR3: TGTGCCAGCAGCTTATCCCAAACGCGGGGCTACACCTTC.